This TCR beta chain was found in a study of beta chain features in type 1 diabetes. J lost 1 base, V lost 7 bases, and 3 bases had no gene match. Germline-derived CDR1 and CDR2 are LNHDA and SQIVND (reference sequence). The CDR3 runs to 14 residues. Expressed TCRB transcripts were sequenced, since all the RNA that had been isolated was reverse transcribed. The table came from immunoSEQ multiplex PCR; TCRdb's copy has only in-frame clones and leaves some out. This table has 130,000 to 150,000 clones, about a tenth appearing once. The chain has TRBV19 and TRBJ2-3; 9 positions agree with TRBD2. This TCR derives from a man aged 18 to 29 in good health. The sequenced sample was central memory CD4+ T cells from blood. The CDR3 nucleotides read TGTGCCAGTATCGAGCGGGGGGGCACAGATACGCAGTATTTT. Protein: CASIERGGTDTQYF.